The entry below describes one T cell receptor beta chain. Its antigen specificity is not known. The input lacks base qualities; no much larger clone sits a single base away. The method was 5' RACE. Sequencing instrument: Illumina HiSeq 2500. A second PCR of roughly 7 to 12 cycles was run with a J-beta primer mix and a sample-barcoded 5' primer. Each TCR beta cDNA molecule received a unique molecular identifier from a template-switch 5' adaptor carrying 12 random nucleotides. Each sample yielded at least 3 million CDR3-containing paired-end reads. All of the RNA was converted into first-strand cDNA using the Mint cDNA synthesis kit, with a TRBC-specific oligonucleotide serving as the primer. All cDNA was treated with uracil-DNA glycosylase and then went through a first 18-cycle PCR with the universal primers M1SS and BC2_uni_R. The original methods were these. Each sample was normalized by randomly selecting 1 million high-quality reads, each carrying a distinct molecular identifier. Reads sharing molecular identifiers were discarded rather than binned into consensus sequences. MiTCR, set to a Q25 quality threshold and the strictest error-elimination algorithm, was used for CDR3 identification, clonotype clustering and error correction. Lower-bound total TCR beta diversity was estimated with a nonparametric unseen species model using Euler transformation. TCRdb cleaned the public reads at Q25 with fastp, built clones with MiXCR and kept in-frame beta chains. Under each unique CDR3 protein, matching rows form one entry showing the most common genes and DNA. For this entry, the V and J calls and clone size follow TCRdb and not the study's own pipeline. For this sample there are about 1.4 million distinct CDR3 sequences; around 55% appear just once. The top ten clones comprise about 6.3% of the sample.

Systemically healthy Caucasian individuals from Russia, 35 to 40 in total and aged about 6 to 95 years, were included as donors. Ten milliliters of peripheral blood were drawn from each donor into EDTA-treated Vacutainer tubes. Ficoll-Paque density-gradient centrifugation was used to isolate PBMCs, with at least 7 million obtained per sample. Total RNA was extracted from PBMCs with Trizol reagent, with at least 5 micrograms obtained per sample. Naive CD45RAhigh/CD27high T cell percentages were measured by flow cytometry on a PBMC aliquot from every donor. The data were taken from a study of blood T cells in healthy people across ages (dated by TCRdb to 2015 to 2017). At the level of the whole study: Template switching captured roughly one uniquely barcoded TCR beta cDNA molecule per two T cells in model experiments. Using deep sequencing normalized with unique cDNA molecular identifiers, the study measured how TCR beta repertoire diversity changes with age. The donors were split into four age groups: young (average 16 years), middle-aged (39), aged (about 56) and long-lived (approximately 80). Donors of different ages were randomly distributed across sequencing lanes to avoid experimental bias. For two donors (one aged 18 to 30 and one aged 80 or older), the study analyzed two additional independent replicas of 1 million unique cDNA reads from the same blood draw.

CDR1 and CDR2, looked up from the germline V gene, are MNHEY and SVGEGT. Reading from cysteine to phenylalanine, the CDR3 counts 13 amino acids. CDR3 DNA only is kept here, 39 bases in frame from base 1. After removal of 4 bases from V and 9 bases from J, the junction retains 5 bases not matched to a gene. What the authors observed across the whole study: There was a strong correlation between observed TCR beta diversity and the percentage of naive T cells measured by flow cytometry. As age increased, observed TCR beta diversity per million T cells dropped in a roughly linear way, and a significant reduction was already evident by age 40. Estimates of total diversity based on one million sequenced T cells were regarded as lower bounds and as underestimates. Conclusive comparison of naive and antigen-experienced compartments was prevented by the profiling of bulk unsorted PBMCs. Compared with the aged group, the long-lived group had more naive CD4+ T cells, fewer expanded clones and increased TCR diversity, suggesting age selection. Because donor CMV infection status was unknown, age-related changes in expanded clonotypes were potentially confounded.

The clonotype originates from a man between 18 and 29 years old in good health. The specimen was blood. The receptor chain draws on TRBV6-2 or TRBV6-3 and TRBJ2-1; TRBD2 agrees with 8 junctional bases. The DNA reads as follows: TGTGCCAGCAGTTCGGGGACTAGGGTTGAGCAGTTCTTC. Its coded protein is CASSSGTRVEQFF.